This note documents a single T cell receptor beta chain sequence. What it binds is unknown. TCRdb re-called the reads with MiXCR, one entry per CDR3 protein. The sample shows hundreds of thousands of distinct CDR3 sequences, around a third of them seen only once. The entry originates in a study of T cell repertoires in cytomegalovirus infection. Regarding the study as a whole: Carriers of CMV plus the relevant HLA were identified by cumulative public TCR beta family frequency. Dominating the ex vivo response were TCR beta clonotypes that were CMV-specific and HLA-C-restricted.

Trimming shortened V by 2 bases and J by 2 bases, and 16 bases separated the two germline ends. Germline V gene lookup returns CDR1 MNHEY and CDR2 SMNVEV (reference sequence). The CDR3 loop spans 16 amino acids. The chain recombines TRBV27 with TRBJ2-7; the D gene is possibly TRBD2 (7 bases). This material consisted of cultured PBMCs, taken from culture after CMV antigen stimulation. The receptor was isolated from a human donor in good health (CMV status not recorded). Some clones in this sample may be carry-over from other donors' samples. As DNA, the CDR3 is TGTGCCAGCAGTTTAATAACCGCGGGGGCAACCTACGAGCAGTACTTC. Amino acids: CASSLITAGATYEQYF.